The 18 T cell receptor beta chains listed next were all sequenced from one sample in a study of T cells in Graves' hyperthyroidism and ophthalmopathy. Amplified TCR beta CDR3 regions came from RNA transcripts. A first-round RT-PCR of the TCR CDR3 used the HTBI primer set. One entry per CDR3 protein results from TCRdb running MiXCR on the multiplex PCR reads. Among around 600,000 distinct CDR3 sequences listed, 14% were seen once. Sequenced sample: blood. These receptors were obtained from a woman between 18 and 30 years old with Graves' ophthalmopathy.

This clonotype was recorded many times. V is TRBV29-1 and J is TRBJ1-2; 7 bases are shared with TRBD1. The CDR3 length is 14 residues. The germline V gene encodes CDR1 SQVTM and CDR2 ANQGSEA. Trimming removed 4 bases from V and 5 bases from J; junction bases left unmatched: 10. CDR3 in amino acids: CSVGLQGRGYGYTF. The CDR3 nucleotides read TGCAGCGTTGGCCTACAGGGGAGGGGATATGGCTACACCTTC.

This clonotype was picked up many times. The V call is TRBV11-2, the J call TRBJ2-3, with D unclear. Germline loops: CDR1 SGHAT, CDR2 FQNNGV. V was pared by 6 bases and J by 3 bases, with 16 bases between. CDR3 size: 15 residues. The CDR3 sequence is CASSPNYGRTDTQYF. CDR3 coding DNA: TGTGCCAGCAGTCCCAACTATGGACGGACAGATACGCAGTATTTT.

The gene calls are TRBV5-6 and TRBJ1-4, with D possibly matching TRBD1 (5 bases). The CDR3 length is 14 residues. The germline CDR1 and CDR2 sequences are SGHDT and YYEEEE. The V end lost 0 bases, the J end lost 8 bases, and 11 bases lay between the germline ends. CDR3 loop: CASSLGTPREKLFF. CDR3 bases: TGTGCCAGCAGCTTGGGGACACCCCGGGAAAAACTGTTTTTT.

V is TRBV11-3 and J is TRBJ2-5; 8 nucleotides line up with TRBD2. The CDR3 totals 16 residues. The junction had 8 bases not matched to a gene; V was cut back by 1 base and J by 4 bases. The germline gives CDR1 SGHNT, CDR2 YENEEA. DNA for the CDR3: TGTGCCAGCAGCTTAGGGACCCGCAGCGGGAGAGAGACCCAGTACTTC. As protein: CASSLGTRSGRETQYF.

This clonotype was observed many times. At one end, the junction sequence differs from germline, possibly due to a read error. V usage is TRBV9 and J usage is TRBJ1-1; 9 bases match TRBD1. The V gene's germline CDR1 is SGDLS and CDR2 YYNGEE. The CDR3 loop spans 15 amino acids. In DNA, the CDR3 is TGTGCCAGCAGCGTGGCCGGGACAGGGTACACTAAAGCTTTCTTT. It specifies CASSVAGTGYTKAFF.

This clonotype came up many times. The chain recombines TRBV28 with TRBJ1-1; 10 bases match TRBD1. Unmatched junction bases numbered 8, after V lost 1 base and J lost 0 bases. Germline-derived CDR1 and CDR2 are MDHEN and SYDVKM. There are 18 residues in the CDR3. The CDR3 coding sequence is TGTGCCAGCAGTTTATCGGACAGGGGGACGGTTATGAACACTGAAGCTTTCTTT. Amino acids: CASSLSDRGTVMNTEAFF. The variable domain in full, completed from reference TRBV28 and TRBJ1-1, reads DVKVTQSSRYLVKRTGEKVFLECVQDMDHENMFWYRQDPGLGLRLIYFSYDVKMKEKGDIPEGYSVSREKKERFSLILESASTNQTSMYLCASSLSDRGTVMNTEAFFGQGTRLTVV.

This clonotype was detected many times. This chain joins TRBV7-2 and TRBJ2-5; D tentatively reads TRBD1 or TRBD2 (5 bases each). V dropped 4 bases and J dropped 4 bases, with 16 bases sitting between them. Germline V gene lookup returns CDR1 SGHTA and CDR2 FQGNSA. The CDR3 extends over 15 amino acids. The DNA for the CDR3 is TGTGCCAGCAGCTACCGGGACGGACGAGGAGAGACCCAGTACTTC. As protein: CASSYRDGRGETQYF.

This clonotype was detected only a few times. The DNA is omitted, as the CDR3 cannot be located on it reliably, and the CDR3 follows TCRdb's listing. The chain is built from TRBV6-5 and TRBJ2-3; the table names TRBD1, a call not compared with the DNA. Germline V gene data show CDR1 as MNHEY and CDR2 as SVGAGI. The CDR3 has 24 amino acids, counting both end residues. CDR3 sequence reads: CASSYSENTDTQYFGPGGGDTQYF.

V gene TRBV29-1 combines with J gene TRBJ2-3, with no clear D. Per the germline V gene, CDR1 is SQVTM and CDR2 is ANQGSEA. Trimming shortened V by 7 bases and J by 2 bases, and 7 bases separated the two germline ends. The CDR3 is 11 amino acids. CDR3 protein: CSAGLTDTQYF. The CDR3 DNA reads TGCAGCGCCGGGCTCACAGATACGCAGTATTTT.

This clonotype showed up many times. The chain couples TRBV6-1 to TRBJ2-7; no definite D call. The CDR3 spans 13 residues. Germline CDR1 is MNHNS and CDR2 is SASEGT. Between the trimmed V and J ends, which lost 2 bases and 2 bases, there was a span of 7 bases. Written as DNA, the CDR3 is TGTGCCAGCAGTGAAATGGTACCCTACGAGCAGTACTTC. It encodes CASSEMVPYEQYF.

In its sample, this clonotype was seen many times. The chain links TRBV27 to TRBJ2-2; a possible D gene is TRBD1 (5 bases). With 2 bases removed from V and 5 bases from J, the gap between germline ends came to 12 bases. The CDR3 spans 15 residues. CDR1 and CDR2 (germline): MNHEY, SMNVEV (reference sequence). The CDR3 sequence is CASSLRQLKTGELFF. The CDR3 nucleotides read TGTGCCAGCAGTTTACGACAGCTAAAGACCGGGGAGCTGTTTTTT.

In its sample, this clonotype was seen a few times. V usage is TRBV6-1 and J usage is TRBJ1-4; maybe TRBD1 (5 bases). V was clipped by 6 bases and J by 5 bases, with 10 bases between them. The CDR3 has 13 amino acids. CDR1 MNHNS and CDR2 SASEGT come from the germline V gene. The CDR3: CASRVRGNEKLFF. DNA of the CDR3: TGTGCCAGCAGGGTGCGGGGGAATGAAAAACTGTTTTTT.

This clonotype was seen at least ten times. This chain connects TRBV5-5 to TRBJ2-1; D unresolved. CDR1 SGHKS and CDR2 YYEKEE come from the germline V gene (reference sequence). V lost 4 bases to trimming and J lost 0 bases, with 11 bases between them. CDR3 size: 15 residues. The CDR3 DNA sequence: TGTGCCAGCAGCGTTGACCCGTCCTCCTACAATGAGCAGTTCTTC. It codes for CASSVDPSSYNEQFF.

This clonotype showed up many times. One junction end disagrees with the germline gene, perhaps due to a read error. V gene TRBV20-1 combines with J gene TRBJ1-1; TRBD1 is a possible D gene (5 bases). Germline CDR1 and CDR2: DFQATT and SNEGSKA (reference sequence). CDR3 length: 14 amino acids. CDR3 sequence: CSARDRPLNTEAFF. The CDR3 nucleotides read TGCAGTGCCAGAGACAGACCTTTGAACACTGAAGCTTTCTTT.

This clonotype appeared many times. The V gene is TRBV6-1, the J gene TRBJ2-7, with 8 positions matching TRBD1. After removal of 6 bases from V and 5 bases from J, the junction contained 18 bases not matched to a gene. Germline V lookup: CDR1 MNHNS, CDR2 SASEGT. This CDR3 has 17 residues. CDR3 amino acids: CASRPRRGRLIIDEQYF. In nucleotides, the CDR3 is TGTGCCAGCAGACCACGCAGGGGGCGCTTGATCATCGACGAGCAGTACTTC.

V and J are TRBV7-6 and TRBJ2-2, with D maybe TRBD2 (6 bases). CDR3 length: 14 amino acids. The V end lost 5 bases, the J end lost 6 bases, and 13 bases lay between the germline ends. CDR1 and CDR2 from the germline V gene are SGHVS and FNYEAQ. Here the CDR3 DNA reads TGTGCCAGCAGCCCGAAGCGGGTGGCCGGGGAGCTGTTTTTT. Protein sequence: CASSPKRVAGELFF.

There are many counts of this clonotype. CDR3 in amino acids: CASSYNLGLGYTF. For the CDR3, the DNA is TGTGCCAGCAGCTACAATCTGGGGCTCGGCTACACCTTC. The gene calls are TRBV6-2 or TRBV6-3 and TRBJ1-2; a weak D match, TRBD1 (5 bases). V lost 6 bases and J lost 8, with 16 bases in between. The CDR3 is made up of 13 amino acids. Germline CDR1 is MNHEY and CDR2 is SVGEGT.

This clonotype was seen a handful of times. This chain joins TRBV20-1 and TRBJ2-1; 11 nucleotides agree with TRBD2. Trimming cost V 7 bases and J 1 base; bases outside gene matches: 15. Germline V gene sequence: CDR1 DFQATT, CDR2 SNEGSKA (reference sequence). The CDR3 covers 18 residues. The CDR3 nucleotides are TGCAGTGTAAGCCCACATAGCGGGAGGGGGGGATCCTACAATGAGCAGTTCTTC. Its protein product is CSVSPHSGRGGSYNEQFF.